A single sample is the source of the 19 T cell receptor beta chains below, sequenced in a study of blood T cells in healthy people across ages. It was with a sample-barcoded 5' primer and a J-beta primer mix that a second PCR of roughly 7 to 11 cycles was run. TCRdb redid the calling of the 5' RACE reads with MiXCR, one entry per CDR3 protein. The sample yields over 600,000 distinct CDR3 sequences, 46% seen once. What was sequenced was blood. The receptors come from an older man in good health.

This chain connects TRBV5-1 to TRBJ2-7; 11 nucleotides agree with TRBD1. The CDR3 is 14 residues long. The V gene end was trimmed by 8 bases and the J gene end by 2 bases; junction bases not matched to a gene: 6. CDR1 is SGHRS and CDR2 is YFSETQ in the germline V gene. The CDR3 loop reads CASTEGQGAYEQYF. CDR3 DNA: TGCGCCAGTACCGAGGGACAGGGGGCCTACGAGCAGTACTTC.

The chain is built from TRBV4-3 and TRBJ2-5; 7 positions match TRBD1. CDR3 length equals 15 residues. The trim removed 1 base at V and 2 bases at J, leaving 4 bases unmatched. Germline V lookup: CDR1 LGHNA, CDR2 YSLEER. This CDR3 is CASSQGWDRQETQYF. CDR3 nucleotide sequence: TGCGCCAGCAGCCAAGGCTGGGACAGACAAGAGACCCAGTACTTC.

This CDR3 is CASSDYFNEQYF. The CDR3 bases are TGCGCCAGCAGCGACTACTTTAATGAGCAGTACTTC. The J gene is TRBJ2-5, the V gene TRBV10-1; possible D gene TRBD2, 5 bases. The CDR3 runs 12 residues. The V gene's germline CDR1 is WNHNN and CDR2 SYGVQD (reference sequence). V was trimmed by 6 bases and J by 11 bases, leaving 16 bases between them.

This clonotype was found once. This chain links TRBV30 with TRBJ1-1; D unclear. This CDR3 region has 13 residues. Germline V gives CDR1 GTSNPN, CDR2 SVGIG (reference sequence). V was cut by 2 bases and J by 0 bases, with 7 bases left in between. The CDR3 DNA is TGTGCCTGGAGTCACGGACTGAACACTGAAGCTTTCTTT. Its translation: CAWSHGLNTEAFF.

The V and J genes are TRBV3-1 and TRBJ1-3; possible D gene TRBD1, 6 bases. The CDR3 is made up of 15 amino acids. CDR1 and CDR2 (germline): LGHDT, YNNKEL (reference sequence). Trimming stripped 1 base from V and 5 bases from J, with 12 bases between. In DNA form, the CDR3 reads TGTGCCAGCAGCCAAGGCCGCCAGGGGAGAAACACCATATATTTT. This encodes CASSQGRQGRNTIYF.

With regard to this clonotype: One junction end disagrees with the germline gene, perhaps due to a read error. The rearrangement uses TRBV6-2 or TRBV6-3 and TRBJ2-1; 12 bases are a match to TRBD1. The germline V gene has CDR1 MNHEY and CDR2 SVGEGT. There are 15 residues in the CDR3. The CDR3 nucleotides are TGTGCCAGCATCCGAACCGGGACAGGGGGCAATGGGCAGTTCTTC. This codes for CASIRTGTGGNGQFF.

A few counts support this clonotype. The genes are TRBV5-1 and TRBJ2-3; D gene uncertain. CDR1 and CDR2 from the germline V gene are SGHRS and YFSETQ. Deletions cut 3 bases from V and 5 bases from J, with 10 bases between. The CDR3 is 13 residues long. DNA for the CDR3: TGCGCCAGCAGCTCTTCGATGGGAGATACGCAGTATTTT. Encoded protein: CASSSSMGDTQYF.

This clonotype was seen a few times. This sequence joins TRBV10-3 and TRBJ1-1; maybe TRBD1 (5 bases). Trimming removed 0 bases at V and 3 bases at J, with 11 bases between. Germline V gives CDR1 ENHRY, CDR2 SYGVKD. This CDR3 contains 15 residues. The CDR3 region is CAISESSGLDTEAFF. CDR3 DNA: TGTGCCATCAGTGAGTCTTCAGGGCTGGACACTGAAGCTTTCTTT.

Notes on this clonotype: Mismatch with germline at one junction end may stem from a read error. The J gene is TRBJ2-3, the V gene TRBV7-9; D gene ambiguous. The germline gives CDR1 SEHNR, CDR2 FQNEAQ (reference sequence). The CDR3 consists of 17 residues. The CDR3 is CASSLTTRRSGTDAQYF. CDR3 sequence (DNA): TGTGCCAGCAGCTTAACGACCCGACGCTCGGGCACAGATGCGCAGTATTTT.

The chain is built from TRBV2 and TRBJ2-1; weak D call: TRBD2 (7 bases). Germline lookup yields CDR1 SNHLY and CDR2 FYNNEI. The CDR3 totals 16 residues. With 8 bases removed from V and 5 bases from J, the gap between germline ends came to 22 bases. DNA for the CDR3: TGTGCCAGCCTTGCGGGGGCTATTACCAACAACAATGAGCAGTTCTTC. Translated, it gives CASLAGAITNNNEQFF.

This clonotype was counted a few times. The V gene is TRBV6-5, the J gene TRBJ2-5, with D uncertain. Trimming removed 6 bases at V and 2 bases at J, with 13 bases between. The CDR3 is 14 residues long. The germline gives CDR1 MNHEY, CDR2 SVGAGI. The CDR3 reads CASRMTSSQETQYF. The CDR3 bases are TGTGCCAGCAGGATGACAAGCTCTCAAGAGACCCAGTACTTC.

CDR3 bases: TGCAGTGCCACCACTGGACAGGGGAACTACTACGAGCAGTACTTC. This gives the protein CSATTGQGNYYEQYF. The rearrangement joins TRBV20-1 to TRBJ2-7, with 9 positions matching TRBD1. Looked up from germline, CDR1 is DFQATT and CDR2 is SNEGSKA (reference sequence). The V and J ends lost 6 bases and 3 bases, in that order; junction bases with no gene match: 12. The CDR3 has 15 amino acids.

This clonotype appeared a few times. CDR3 coding DNA: TGTGCCAGCAGCCCCGCGATAGAGGTCCAGTACTTC. Amino acids: CASSPAIEVQYF. V usage is TRBV7-2 and J usage is TRBJ2-7; D unclear. Trimming removed 5 bases at V and 10 bases at J, with 15 bases between. Germline lookup yields CDR1 SGHTA and CDR2 FQGNSA. This CDR3 has 12 amino acids.

This chain connects TRBV2 to TRBJ2-1; D not certain. Germline lookup yields CDR1 SNHLY and CDR2 FYNNEI. The length of the CDR3 is 12 residues. V was pared by 5 bases and J by 13 bases, with 15 bases between. The CDR3 spells CASSTDGNQQFF. The DNA of the CDR3 is TGTGCCAGCAGTACGGACGGCAATCAACAGTTCTTC. The full variable domain, rest sourced from reference TRBV2 and TRBJ2-1, is EPEVTQTPSHQVTQMGQEVILRCVPISNHLYFYWYRQILGQKVEFLVSFYNNEISEKSEIFDDQFSVERPDGSNFTLKIRSTKLEDSAMYFCASSTDGNQQFFGPGTRLTVL.

The rearrangement links TRBV20-1 to TRBJ2-5, with D maybe TRBD2 (6 bases). V was clipped by 1 base and J by 0 bases, with 12 bases between them. There are 15 residues in the CDR3. The V gene's germline CDR1 is DFQATT and CDR2 SNEGSKA (reference sequence). The CDR3 protein is CSARGPAGYQETQYF. In nucleotides, the CDR3 is TGCAGTGCTAGAGGACCCGCGGGGTACCAAGAGACCCAGTACTTC.

The chain joins TRBV2 to TRBJ2-1; 9 bases align to TRBD2. Trimming took 1 base from V and 4 from J; bases not matched to a gene: 2. Germline V gives CDR1 SNHLY, CDR2 FYNNEI. The CDR3 runs to 15 residues. Here the CDR3 DNA reads TGTGCCAGCAGTGAAGAACTAGCGGGTTACAATGAGCAGTTCTTC. Its translation: CASSEELAGYNEQFF.

V is TRBV6-6 and J is TRBJ2-1; possibly TRBD1 for D (6 bases). V lost 9 bases, J lost 10 bases, and 19 bases lay in between. The germline V gene has CDR1 MNHNY and CDR2 SVGAGI (reference sequence). The CDR3 extends over 13 amino acids. The CDR3 sequence: CASSPGVGTEQFF. CDR3 nucleotide sequence: TGTGCCAGTAGTCCAGGGGTAGGAACCGAGCAGTTCTTC.

The rearrangement joins TRBV12-3 or TRBV12-4 to TRBJ2-5, with 8 bases identical to TRBD1. Judging by the DNA end, TRBJ2-7 fits better; the J call may be wrong. This CDR3 has 14 residues. The CDR3 DNA sequence: TGTGCCAGCAGTCTCACAGGGGGACGCGACGAGCAGTACTTC. Translation gives CASSLTGGRDEQYF.

This clonotype came up many times. This rearrangement joins TRBV12-3 or TRBV12-4 to TRBJ2-7; no firm D call. The length of the CDR3 is 13 residues. The V end lost 6 bases, the J end lost 1 base, and 10 bases lay between the germline ends. This CDR3 is CASSFGVSYEQYF. The DNA for the CDR3 is TGTGCCAGCAGCTTTGGGGTATCCTACGAGCAGTACTTC.